This is a list of T cell receptor beta chains from one sample in a study of blood T cell repertoires in COVID-19. The method was immunoSEQ multiplex PCR; TCRdb's version includes in-frame clones alone and lacks a portion of them. The data show fewer than 350,000 clones, approximately 85% seen once. Sequenced sample: peripheral blood. All receptors derive from a human donor in a cohort sampled during active COVID-19. CDR3s include the opening cysteine and the closing phenylalanine or tryptophan. A D gene is named only where the DNA matches it firmly. The size of a clone is reported for some rows only, either as once, few or many, or as a class for expanded clones.

clone size: NA
V gene: TRBV9
J gene: TRBJ1-1
D gene: NA
CDR3 protein: CASSPTPGKNTEAFF
CDR3 DNA: TGTGCCAGCAGCCCGACGCCAGGGAAGAACACTGAAGCTTTCTTT

clone size: NA
V gene: TRBV9
J gene: TRBJ2-4
D gene: NA
CDR3 protein: CASSPSQGGKNIQYF
CDR3 DNA: TGTGCCAGCAGCCCTAGCCAAGGGGGAAAAAACATTCAGTACTTC

clone size: NA
V gene: TRBV6-1
J gene: TRBJ1-6
D gene: NA
CDR3 protein: CASSEIVYDSPLHF
CDR3 DNA: TGTGCCAGCAGTGAGATTGTCTACGATTCACCCCTCCACTTT

clone size: NA
V gene: TRBV15
J gene: TRBJ1-1
D gene: NA
CDR3 protein: CATSSYVSTEAFF
CDR3 DNA: TGTGCCACCAGCAGTTATGTGTCGACTGAAGCTTTCTTT

clone size: NA
V gene: TRBV5-1
J gene: TRBJ1-4
D gene: TRBD1
CDR3 protein: CASSSGQGKKLFF
CDR3 DNA: TGCGCCAGCAGCTCCGGACAGGGGAAAAAACTGTTTTTT

clone size: few
V gene: TRBV19
J gene: TRBJ1-2
D gene: NA
CDR3 protein: CASSPTANYGYTF
CDR3 DNA: TGTGCCAGTAGTCCGACAGCTAACTATGGCTACACCTTC

clone size: NA
V gene: TRBV27
J gene: TRBJ2-1
D gene: NA
CDR3 protein: CASSVGVRAYNEQFF
CDR3 DNA: TGTGCCAGCAGTGTAGGGGTAAGGGCCTACAATGAGCAGTTCTTC

clone size: NA
V gene: TRBV3-1/TRBV3-2
J gene: TRBJ2-3
D gene: TRBD2
CDR3 protein: CASSQLAGGTDTQYF
CDR3 DNA: TGTGCCAGCAGCCAACTAGCGGGGGGCACAGATACGCAGTATTTT

clone size: NA
V gene: TRBV5-6
J gene: TRBJ1-1
D gene: NA
CDR3 protein: CASSLVPSEAFF
CDR3 DNA: TGTGCCAGCAGCTTGGTCCCGAGTGAAGCTTTCTTT

clone size: NA
V gene: TRBV19
J gene: TRBJ1-5
D gene: TRBD1
CDR3 protein: CASWDRANQPQHF
CDR3 DNA: TGTGCCAGTTGGGACAGGGCGAATCAGCCCCAGCATTTT

clone size: NA
V gene: TRBV3-1/TRBV3-2
J gene: TRBJ1-5
D gene: NA
CDR3 protein: CASSQTRSNQPQHF
CDR3 DNA: TGTGCCAGCAGCCAAACCAGGAGCAATCAGCCCCAGCATTTT

clone size: NA
V gene: TRBV5-5
J gene: TRBJ2-1
D gene: NA
CDR3 protein: CASSPRSWVEQFF
CDR3 DNA: TGTGCCAGCAGCCCGCGGTCCTGGGTTGAGCAGTTCTTC

clone size: NA
V gene: TRBV9
J gene: TRBJ1-3
D gene: TRBD1
CDR3 protein: CASSVFPGGTSGNTIYF
CDR3 DNA: TGTGCCAGCAGCGTTTTTCCAGGGGGAACCTCTGGAAACACCATATATTTT

clone size: few
V gene: TRBV5-5
J gene: TRBJ1-2
D gene: NA
CDR3 protein: CASSLEVRGRRSYGYTF
CDR3 DNA: TGTGCCAGCAGCTTGGAGGTGCGGGGACGGAGAAGCTATGGCTACACCTTC

clone size: NA
V gene: TRBV6-5
J gene: TRBJ1-1
D gene: NA
CDR3 protein: CASSYSHTNTEAFF
CDR3 DNA: TGTGCCAGCAGTTACTCGCACACAAACACTGAAGCTTTCTTT

clone size: NA
V gene: TRBV30
J gene: TRBJ2-1
D gene: NA
CDR3 protein: CAWTGGHYNEQFF
CDR3 DNA: TGTGCCTGGACAGGGGGGCACTACAATGAGCAGTTCTTC

clone size: NA
V gene: TRBV19
J gene: TRBJ1-2
D gene: NA
CDR3 protein: CASSTQGFFYGYTF
CDR3 DNA: TGTGCCAGTAGTACGCAGGGGTTCTTTTACGGCTACACCTTC

clone size: NA
V gene: TRBV19
J gene: TRBJ1-3
D gene: NA
CDR3 protein: CASSSGMNGNTIYF
CDR3 DNA: TGTGCCAGTAGTAGCGGGATGAATGGAAACACCATATATTTT

clone size: NA
V gene: TRBV7-9
J gene: TRBJ1-5
D gene: NA
CDR3 protein: CASSSESQPQHF
CDR3 DNA: TGTGCCAGCAGCTCCGAGAGTCAGCCCCAGCATTTT

clone size: NA
V gene: TRBV24-1
J gene: TRBJ2-4
D gene: NA
CDR3 protein: CATSDSSRQSRAKNIQYF
CDR3 DNA: TGTGCCACCAGTGATTCCTCCCGACAGTCCCGGGCCAAAAACATTCAGTACTTC

clone size: NA
V gene: TRBV2
J gene: TRBJ1-2
D gene: TRBD1
CDR3 protein: CASRDSFYGYTF
CDR3 DNA: TGTGCCAGCCGGGACAGCTTCTATGGCTACACCTTC

clone size: NA
V gene: TRBV2
J gene: TRBJ1-4
D gene: NA
CDR3 protein: CASSEAAGNNEKLFF
CDR3 DNA: TGTGCCAGCAGTGAAGCGGCAGGGAATAATGAAAAACTGTTTTTT

clone size: NA
V gene: TRBV3-1/TRBV3-2
J gene: TRBJ2-7
D gene: TRBD1
CDR3 protein: CASSQDRGTYEQYF
CDR3 DNA: TGTGCCAGCAGCCAAGACAGGGGGACCTACGAGCAGTACTTC

clone size: NA
V gene: TRBV25-1
J gene: TRBJ1-6
D gene: TRBD1
CDR3 protein: CASTRDRHSPLHF
CDR3 DNA: TGTGCCAGCACTCGGGACAGGCATTCACCCCTCCACTTT

clone size: few
V gene: TRBV11-3
J gene: TRBJ2-2
D gene: NA
CDR3 protein: CASSPKQRDGELFF
CDR3 DNA: TGTGCCAGCAGCCCGAAGCAGAGGGACGGGGAGCTGTTTTTT

clone size: NA
V gene: TRBV6-5
J gene: TRBJ1-1
D gene: NA
CDR3 protein: CASSPVGGRFTEAFF
CDR3 DNA: TGTGCCAGCAGTCCGGTGGGGGGTCGGTTCACTGAAGCTTTCTTT